The clone carrying this TCR beta chain was detected a few times. The antigen is unknown. Separate cDNA molecules each had unique molecular identifiers attached to them. TCRdb reprocessed the 5' RACE reads via MiXCR and lists one record per CDR3 protein. The sample lists 45,000 to 60,000 distinct CDR3 sequences, 7.5% to 9% occurring once. The data are from a study of early T cells in non-severe SARS-CoV-2 infection. V was shortened by 0 bases and J by 12 bases, with 34 bases between the two germline ends. Germline V gene lookup returns CDR1 SGHRS and CDR2 YFSETQ. This CDR3 contains 21 residues. Overall study findings and caveats: Missing private and CD4 specificities, VDJdb matching favored anti-spike CD8 responses.

The source is an adult who was a healthcare worker with PCR-confirmed SARS-CoV-2 infection or an uninfected control (not recorded which). Here the sequenced sample was whole blood, taken at baseline. The J gene is TRBJ1-6, the V gene TRBV5-1; tentative D call: TRBD1 (6 bases). The CDR3 DNA sequence: TGCGCCAGCAGCTTGGAGGACCCTGGGGGTTATCGACAGGCGGTTCCCTTACCCCTCCACTTT. Protein product: CASSLEDPGGYRQAVPLPLHF.